A single TCR beta chain is shown here with its context. What it binds is unknown. CDR3 length: 12 amino acids. Germline CDR1 is MNHEY and CDR2 is SVGEGT. The data were obtained in a study of monozygotic twins with inflammatory bowel disease. Using the 5' RACE reads, TCRdb records one entry per CDR3 protein without DNA. Its table records roughly 160,000 distinct CDR3 sequences. The study, taken as a whole, reports: Twins with IBD were found to have lower TCRbeta diversity (inverse Simpson) than healthy co-twins. Among twins, concordant and discordant pairs did not differ in repertoire similarity, possibly from limited power. In these data, no single strong IBD-associated signal or clonotype received support. Healthy twins shared more clonotypes with others than IBD patients, most markedly active ones.

The TCR was taken from a human donor with ulcerative colitis or Crohn's disease, or a healthy co-twin of an affected twin (not recorded which). The sample consisted of blood. The V and J genes are TRBV6-2 or TRBV6-3 and TRBJ2-1; absent DNA, TCRdb's TRBD2 call cannot be checked. The CDR3 loop is CASSQGPREQFF.